This passage covers 12 T cell receptor beta chains from one sample sequenced in a study of CD8 T cells in Susac syndrome. Random hexamers primed reverse transcription of about 0.45 to 1 ug RNA. MiXCR, run by TCRdb on the immunoSEQ multiplex PCR reads, gives a single entry per CDR3 protein. This table has under 200,000 distinct CDR3 sequences, roughly 95% appearing once. Input material: CD4+ T cells from PBMCs. These receptor sequences come from a human donor with Susac syndrome.

V gene TRBV9 combines with J gene TRBJ2-1; D unresolved. With 4 bases removed from V and 8 bases from J, the gap between germline ends came to 10 bases. Germline CDR1 is SGDLS and CDR2 is YYNGEE. This CDR3 contains 12 residues. CDR3 coding DNA: TGTGCCAGCAGCCCAAGGCACTATGAGCAGTTCTTC. Translating it yields CASSPRHYEQFF.

This chain uses TRBV19 with TRBJ2-3; 11 nucleotides align to TRBD1. V shed 9 bases, J shed 6 bases, and the junction held 8 bases outside the gene matches. The CDR3 extends over 14 amino acids. Germline V gene lookup returns CDR1 LNHDA and CDR2 SQIVND (reference sequence). The CDR3 loop reads CASRSGTGGDTQYF. In DNA, the CDR3 is TGTGCCAGCCGTTCCGGGACAGGGGGGGATACGCAGTATTTT.

V is TRBV7-2 and J is TRBJ1-4; no reliable D call. The CDR3 consists of 13 residues. V lost 5 bases, J lost 8 bases, and 12 bases lay in between. CDR1 and CDR2 (germline): SGHTA, FQGNSA. The CDR3 loop reads CASSASQREKLFF. The CDR3 DNA reads as TGTGCCAGCAGCGCTTCTCAGAGGGAAAAACTGTTTTTT.

The chain uses TRBV27 and TRBJ2-1, with D possibly being TRBD1 (5 bases). The V end was cut by 0 bases, the J end by 0 bases, with 15 bases between. The CDR3 is 18 amino acids. Germline loops: CDR1 MNHEY, CDR2 SMNVEV (reference sequence). CDR3 amino acids: CASSLSEKWGDSYNEQFF. CDR3 nucleotide sequence: TGTGCCAGCAGTTTATCGGAGAAATGGGGCGACTCCTACAATGAGCAGTTCTTC.

This sequence joins TRBV30 and TRBJ2-1, with TRBD2 identical over 11 bases. This CDR3 comprises 15 residues. CDR1 GTSNPN and CDR2 SVGIG come from the germline V gene (reference sequence). J gave up 7 bases and V 3 bases, and 8 bases lay outside the gene matches. The CDR3 sequence: CAWSVSGRAGNEQFF. In DNA form, the CDR3 reads TGTGCCTGGAGCGTTAGCGGGAGGGCTGGTAATGAGCAGTTCTTC.

The rearrangement joins TRBV5-1 to TRBJ2-1, with D tentatively TRBD2 (6 bases). CDR3 size: 14 residues. CDR1 and CDR2 from the germline V gene are SGHRS and YFSETQ. The V gene lost 4 bases and the J gene lost 7 bases, with 15 bases spanning the gap. Written as DNA, the CDR3 is TGCGCCAGCAGCCAATCGACCGGAGGGAATGAGCAGTTCTTC. Protein sequence: CASSQSTGGNEQFF.

The chain couples TRBV27 to TRBJ2-2, with a weak D call TRBD1 (5 bases). CDR3 size: 14 residues. Deletions cut 6 bases from V and 6 bases from J, with 14 bases between. Germline lookup yields CDR1 MNHEY and CDR2 SMNVEV (reference sequence). The CDR3 bases are TGTGCCAGCAGGCAGGGATCGCTCGCCGGGGAGCTGTTTTTT. This gives the protein CASRQGSLAGELFF.

The V gene is TRBV9, the J gene TRBJ2-3, with 7 bases identical to TRBD2. Unmatched junction bases numbered 21, after V lost 2 bases and J lost 0 bases. This CDR3 has 21 amino acids. Germline assignment: CDR1 SGDLS and CDR2 YYNGEE. DNA for the CDR3: TGTGCCAGCAGCGTCCTCCCCACGAGGGGACTAAACCCGAGAAGCACAGATACGCAGTATTTT. Translating gives CASSVLPTRGLNPRSTDTQYF.

The V call is TRBV3-1, the J call TRBJ1-3; TRBD1 matches 7 bases. CDR1 is LGHDT, CDR2 YNNKEL, per germline (reference sequence). The CDR3 runs to 19 residues. The V and J ends lost 2 bases and 0 bases, in that order; junction bases with no gene match: 13. The DNA of the CDR3 is TGTGCCAGCAGCCAAACCCTCACCGGGACAGATTACTCTGGAAACACCATATATTTT. Protein: CASSQTLTGTDYSGNTIYF.

The chain carries TRBV15 and TRBJ1-2; D possibly corresponds to TRBD1 (6 bases). Trimming cost V 1 base and J 12 bases, with 21 bases left between them. Germline V lookup: CDR1 LNHNV, CDR2 YYDKDF (reference sequence). This CDR3 spans 15 amino acids. CDR3 nucleotide sequence: TGTGCCACCAGCAGAGGTTTTGGGACAACAAGGCGACACACCTTC. Translating it yields CATSRGFGTTRRHTF. Using reference TRBV15 and TRBJ1-2 for the parts outside the CDR3, the full variable domain is DAMVIQNPRYQVTQFGKPVTLSCSQTLNHNVMYWYQQKSSQAPKLLFHYYDKDFNNEADTPDNFQSRRPNTSFCFLDIRSPGLGDTAMYLCATSRGFGTTRRHTFGSGTRLTVV.

The chain carries TRBV27 and TRBJ1-2; D might be TRBD1 (5 bases). Germline CDR1 reads MNHEY; CDR2 reads SMNVEV (reference sequence). Trimming shortened V by 3 bases and J by 3 bases, and 11 bases separated the two germline ends. The CDR3 runs to 14 residues. The CDR3 DNA reads TGTGCCAGCAGTTTCCGGGACGGGGACTATGGCTACACCTTC. Its protein product is CASSFRDGDYGYTF.

The chain is built from TRBV24-1 and TRBJ2-1, with D possibly TRBD1 on 7 matching bases. The CDR3 has 16 residues. Trimming cost V 3 bases and J 3 bases, with 14 bases left between them. Germline lookup yields CDR1 KGHDR and CDR2 SFDVKD. CDR3 residues: CATSDTRGVDYNEQFF. The CDR3, as DNA: TGTGCCACCAGTGATACCAGGGGGGTAGACTACAATGAGCAGTTCTTC.